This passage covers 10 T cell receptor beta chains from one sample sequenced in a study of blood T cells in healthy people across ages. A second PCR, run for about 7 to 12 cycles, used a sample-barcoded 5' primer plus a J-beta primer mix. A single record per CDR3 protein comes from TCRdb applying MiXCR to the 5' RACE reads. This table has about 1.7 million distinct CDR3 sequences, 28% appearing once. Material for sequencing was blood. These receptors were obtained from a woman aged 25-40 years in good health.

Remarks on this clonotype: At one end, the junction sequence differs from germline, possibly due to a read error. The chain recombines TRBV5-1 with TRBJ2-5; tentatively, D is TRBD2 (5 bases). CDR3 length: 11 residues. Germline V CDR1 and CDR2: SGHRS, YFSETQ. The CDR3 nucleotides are TGCTCCAGCAGCGGCGCCGAGGCCCAGTACTTC. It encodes CSSSGAEAQYF.

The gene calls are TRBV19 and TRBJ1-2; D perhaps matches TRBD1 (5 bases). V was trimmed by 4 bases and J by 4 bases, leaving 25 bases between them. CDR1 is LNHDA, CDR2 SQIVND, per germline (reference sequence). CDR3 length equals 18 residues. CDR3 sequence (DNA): TGTGCCAGTAGTACGGACACCGGAGCCCTCGCGCCTCCCTATGGCTACACCTTC. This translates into CASSTDTGALAPPYGYTF.

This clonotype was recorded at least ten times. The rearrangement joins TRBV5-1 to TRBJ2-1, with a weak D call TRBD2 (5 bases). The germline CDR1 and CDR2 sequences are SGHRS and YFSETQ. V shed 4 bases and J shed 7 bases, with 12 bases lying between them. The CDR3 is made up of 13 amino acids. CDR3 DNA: TGCGCCAGCAGCCGGACTCGGATAAATGAGCAGTTCTTC. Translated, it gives CASSRTRINEQFF.

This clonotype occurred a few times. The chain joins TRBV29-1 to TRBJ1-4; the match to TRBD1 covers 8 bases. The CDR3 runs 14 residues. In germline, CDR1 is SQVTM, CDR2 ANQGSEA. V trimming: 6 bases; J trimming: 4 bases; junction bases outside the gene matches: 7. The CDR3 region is CSVTGQGVNEKLFF. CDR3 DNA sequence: TGCAGCGTGACCGGACAGGGCGTTAATGAAAAACTGTTTTTT.

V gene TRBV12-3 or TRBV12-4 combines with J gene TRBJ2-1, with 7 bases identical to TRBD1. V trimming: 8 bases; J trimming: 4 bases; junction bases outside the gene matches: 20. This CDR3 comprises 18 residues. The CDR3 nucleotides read TGTGCCAGCTACGCTGTGTGGGCAGGGGGTCCCCTATACAATGAGCAGTTCTTC. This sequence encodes CASYAVWAGGPLYNEQFF.

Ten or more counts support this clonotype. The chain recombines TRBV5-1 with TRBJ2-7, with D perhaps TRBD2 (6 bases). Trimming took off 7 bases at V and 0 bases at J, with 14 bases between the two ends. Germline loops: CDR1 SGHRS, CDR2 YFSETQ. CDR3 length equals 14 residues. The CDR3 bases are TGCGCCAGCCAAGCGACGGGGGTCTCCTACGAGCAGTACTTC. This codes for CASQATGVSYEQYF.

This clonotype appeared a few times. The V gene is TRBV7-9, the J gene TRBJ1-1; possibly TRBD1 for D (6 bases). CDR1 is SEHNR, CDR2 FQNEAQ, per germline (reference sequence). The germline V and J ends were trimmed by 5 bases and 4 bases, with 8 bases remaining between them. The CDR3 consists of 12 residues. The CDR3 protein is CASSIQGTEAFF. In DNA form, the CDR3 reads TGTGCCAGCAGCATACAGGGCACTGAAGCTTTCTTT. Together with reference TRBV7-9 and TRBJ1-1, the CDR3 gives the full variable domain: DTGVSQNPRHKITKRGQNVTFRCDPISEHNRLYWYRQTLGQGPEFLTYFQNEAQLEKSRLLSDRFSAERPKGSFSTLEIQRTEQGDSAMYLCASSIQGTEAFFGQGTRLTVV.

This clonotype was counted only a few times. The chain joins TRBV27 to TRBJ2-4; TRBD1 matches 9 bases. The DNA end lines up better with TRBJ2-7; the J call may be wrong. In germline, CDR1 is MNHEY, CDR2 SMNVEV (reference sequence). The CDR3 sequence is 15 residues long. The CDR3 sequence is CASSLFAGQGYEQYF. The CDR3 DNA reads TGTGCCAGCAGTTTATTTGCGGGACAGGGTTACGAGCAGTACTTC.

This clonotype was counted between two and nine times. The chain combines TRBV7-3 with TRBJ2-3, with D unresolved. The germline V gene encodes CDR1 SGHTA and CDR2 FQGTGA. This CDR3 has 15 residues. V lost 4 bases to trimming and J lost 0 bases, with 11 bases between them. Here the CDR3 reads CASSSGRSSTDTQYF. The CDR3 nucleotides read TGTGCCAGCAGCTCCGGCAGGAGCAGCACAGATACGCAGTATTTT.

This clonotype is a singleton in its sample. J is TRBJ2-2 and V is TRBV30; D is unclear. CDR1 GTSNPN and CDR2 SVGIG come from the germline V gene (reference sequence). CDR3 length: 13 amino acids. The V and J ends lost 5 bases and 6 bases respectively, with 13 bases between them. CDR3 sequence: CAWAFEFPGELFF. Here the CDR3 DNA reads TGTGCCTGGGCTTTCGAGTTCCCCGGGGAGCTGTTTTTT.